This entry is about one TCR beta chain. The antigen is not known. The CDR3 length is 18 residues. The germline V gene encodes CDR1 MGHRA and CDR2 YSYEKL. J lost 7 bases, V lost 0 bases, and 11 bases had no gene match. The sample is drawn from a study of shared clonotypes between healthy human individuals. The study's findings and limits: Investigators collected only blood, and repertoires in tissues likely differ. Shared clonotypes across all four donors exceeded non-shared ones in generation probability.

Assay: immunoSEQ multiplex PCR; the TCRdb copy retains only in-frame clones and omits some. The sample yields hundreds of thousands of clones, roughly 70% seen once. The specimen was memory CD4+ T cells sorted from blood. Sample subset: CD45RA-negative fraction. The origin of this receptor is a man aged 25 to 45 in good health. The genes are TRBV4-1 and TRBJ2-1; 11 bases are shared with TRBD2. CDR3 DNA: TGCGCCAGCAGCCAAGAGCCCCTTAGCGGGAGGGCAGGTAATGAGCAGTTCTTC. Protein sequence: CASSQEPLSGRAGNEQFF.